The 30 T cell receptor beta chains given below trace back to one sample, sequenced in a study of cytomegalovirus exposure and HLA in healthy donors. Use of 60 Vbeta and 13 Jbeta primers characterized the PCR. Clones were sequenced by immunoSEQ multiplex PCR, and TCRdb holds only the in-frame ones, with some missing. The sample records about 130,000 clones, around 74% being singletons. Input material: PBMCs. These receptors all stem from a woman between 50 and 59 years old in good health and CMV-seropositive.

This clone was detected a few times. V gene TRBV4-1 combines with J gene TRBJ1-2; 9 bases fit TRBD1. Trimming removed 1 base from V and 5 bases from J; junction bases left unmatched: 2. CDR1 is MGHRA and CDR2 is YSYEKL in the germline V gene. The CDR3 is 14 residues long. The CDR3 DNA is TGCGCCAGCAGCCAAGGGGACAGGGCTTATGGCTACACCTTC. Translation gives CASSQGDRAYGYTF.

This CDR3 is CASSFGKRYEQYF. The CDR3 DNA reads TGTGCCAGCAGTTTCGGTAAGCGGTACGAGCAGTACTTC. This chain joins TRBV6-5 and TRBJ2-7, with D possibly TRBD2 on 5 matching bases. From germline, CDR1 is MNHEY and CDR2 SVGAGI. Trimming pared 4 bases from V and 4 bases from J, leaving 11 bases between. The CDR3 loop spans 13 amino acids.

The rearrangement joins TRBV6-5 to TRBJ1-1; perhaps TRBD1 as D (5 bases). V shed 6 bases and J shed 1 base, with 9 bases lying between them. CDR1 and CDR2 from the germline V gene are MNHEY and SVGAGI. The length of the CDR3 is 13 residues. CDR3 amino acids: CASRGGGNTEAFF. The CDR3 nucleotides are TGTGCCAGCAGGGGCGGGGGGAACACTGAAGCTTTCTTT.

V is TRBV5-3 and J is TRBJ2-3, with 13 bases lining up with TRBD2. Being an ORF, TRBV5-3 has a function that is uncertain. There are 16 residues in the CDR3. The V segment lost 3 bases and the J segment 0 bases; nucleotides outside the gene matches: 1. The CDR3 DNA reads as TGTGCCAGAAGCTGGACTAGCGGGGGAAGCACAGATACGCAGTATTTT. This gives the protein CARSWTSGGSTDTQYF.

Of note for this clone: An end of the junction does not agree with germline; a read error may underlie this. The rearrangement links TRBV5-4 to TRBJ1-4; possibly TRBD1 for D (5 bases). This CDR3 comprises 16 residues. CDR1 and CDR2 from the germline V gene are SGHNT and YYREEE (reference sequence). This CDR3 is CAGSAFSRFRDEKLFF. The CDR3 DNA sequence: TGTGCCGGCAGCGCCTTCAGTCGCTTCAGGGATGAAAAACTGTTTTTT.

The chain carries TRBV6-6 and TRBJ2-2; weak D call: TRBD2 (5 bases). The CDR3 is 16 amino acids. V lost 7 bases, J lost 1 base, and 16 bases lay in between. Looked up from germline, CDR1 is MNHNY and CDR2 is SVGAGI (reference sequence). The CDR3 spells CASIERLNKNTGELFF. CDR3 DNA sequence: TGTGCCAGCATAGAGCGGTTGAACAAGAACACCGGGGAGCTGTTTTTT.

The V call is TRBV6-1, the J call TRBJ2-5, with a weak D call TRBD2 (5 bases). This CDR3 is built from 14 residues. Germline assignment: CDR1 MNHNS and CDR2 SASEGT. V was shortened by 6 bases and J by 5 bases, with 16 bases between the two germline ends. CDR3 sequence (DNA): TGTGCCAGCAGCCCCAGATTGAGGGTTGAGACCCAGTACTTC. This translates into CASSPRLRVETQYF.

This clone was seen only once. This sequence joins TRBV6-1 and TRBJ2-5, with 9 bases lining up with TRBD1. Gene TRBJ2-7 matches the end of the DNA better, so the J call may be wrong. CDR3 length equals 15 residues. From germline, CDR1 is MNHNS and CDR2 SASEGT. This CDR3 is CASNPTGGVVHEQYF. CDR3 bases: TGTGCCAGCAACCCTACAGGGGGCGTTGTCCACGAGCAGTACTTC.

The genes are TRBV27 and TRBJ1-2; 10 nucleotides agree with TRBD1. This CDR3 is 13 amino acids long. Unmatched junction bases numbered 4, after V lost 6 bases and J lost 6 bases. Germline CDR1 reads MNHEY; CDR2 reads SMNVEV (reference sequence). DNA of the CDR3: TGTGCCAGCAGCCGACAGGGGGCCGATGGCTACACCTTC. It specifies CASSRQGADGYTF.

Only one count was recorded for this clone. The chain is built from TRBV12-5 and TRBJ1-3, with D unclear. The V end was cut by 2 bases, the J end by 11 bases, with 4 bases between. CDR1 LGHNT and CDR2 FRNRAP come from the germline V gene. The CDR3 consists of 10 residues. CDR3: CASGLTAIYF. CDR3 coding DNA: TGTGCTAGTGGTTTGACGGCCATATATTTT.

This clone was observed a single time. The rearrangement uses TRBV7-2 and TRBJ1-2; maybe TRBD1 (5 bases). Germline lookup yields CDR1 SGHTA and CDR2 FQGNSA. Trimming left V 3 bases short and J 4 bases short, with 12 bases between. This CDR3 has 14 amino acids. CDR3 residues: CASSLLGAGYGYTF. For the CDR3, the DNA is TGTGCCAGCAGCTTGTTAGGGGCAGGCTATGGCTACACCTTC.

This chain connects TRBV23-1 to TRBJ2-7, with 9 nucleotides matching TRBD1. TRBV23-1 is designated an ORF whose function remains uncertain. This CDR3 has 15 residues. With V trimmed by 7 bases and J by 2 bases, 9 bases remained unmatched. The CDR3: CASKPGQGTPYEQYF. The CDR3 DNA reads TGCGCCAGCAAGCCCGGACAGGGGACCCCCTACGAGCAGTACTTC.

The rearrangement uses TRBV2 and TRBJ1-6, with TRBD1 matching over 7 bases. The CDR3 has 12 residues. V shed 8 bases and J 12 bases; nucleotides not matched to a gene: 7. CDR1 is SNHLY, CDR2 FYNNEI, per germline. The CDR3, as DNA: TGTGCCAGCGGGGGACAGTGGGGACCCCTCCACTTT. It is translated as CASGGQWGPLHF.

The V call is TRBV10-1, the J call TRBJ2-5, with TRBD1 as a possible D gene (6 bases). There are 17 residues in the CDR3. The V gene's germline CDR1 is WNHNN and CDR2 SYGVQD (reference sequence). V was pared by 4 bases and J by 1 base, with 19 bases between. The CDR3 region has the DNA TGCGCCAGCAGTGCGAGGGCCGGGATAGGGGGCCAAGAGACCCAGTACTTC. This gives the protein CASSARAGIGGQETQYF.

The CDR3 bases are TGTGCCAGCAGCCCCCGTCGACTAGATACGCAGTATTTT. Protein sequence: CASSPRRLDTQYF. This sequence joins TRBV7-8 and TRBJ2-3; D uncertain. Germline V gene lookup returns CDR1 SGHVS and CDR2 FQNEAQ. CDR3 length: 13 amino acids. V was shortened by 5 bases and J by 5 bases, with 11 bases between the two germline ends.

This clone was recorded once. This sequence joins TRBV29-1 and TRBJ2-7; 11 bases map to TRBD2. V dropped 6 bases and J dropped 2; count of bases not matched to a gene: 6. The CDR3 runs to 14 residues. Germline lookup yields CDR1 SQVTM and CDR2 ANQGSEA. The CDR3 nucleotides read TGCAGCGTCGGAGGGACTAGCGGTACCTACGAGCAGTACTTC. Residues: CSVGGTSGTYEQYF.

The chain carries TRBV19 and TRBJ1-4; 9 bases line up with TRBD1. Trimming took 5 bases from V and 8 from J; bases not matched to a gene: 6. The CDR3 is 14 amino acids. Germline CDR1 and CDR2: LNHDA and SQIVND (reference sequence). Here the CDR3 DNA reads TGTGCCAGTAGTTCAGGACAGGGGAACGAAAAACTGTTTTTT. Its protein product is CASSSGQGNEKLFF.

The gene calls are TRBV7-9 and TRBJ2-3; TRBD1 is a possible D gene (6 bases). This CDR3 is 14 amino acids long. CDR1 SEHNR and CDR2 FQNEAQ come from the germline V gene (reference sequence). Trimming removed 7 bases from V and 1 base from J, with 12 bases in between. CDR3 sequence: CASTGQIRTDTQYF. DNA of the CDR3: TGTGCCAGCACCGGACAGATACGCACAGATACGCAGTATTTT.

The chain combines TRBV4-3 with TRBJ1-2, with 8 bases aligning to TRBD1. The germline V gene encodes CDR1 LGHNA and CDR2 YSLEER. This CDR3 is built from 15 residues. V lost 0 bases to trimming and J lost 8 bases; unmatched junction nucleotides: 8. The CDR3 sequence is CASSQEWQGARGYTF. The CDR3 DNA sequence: TGCGCCAGCAGCCAAGAGTGGCAGGGGGCGAGAGGCTACACCTTC.

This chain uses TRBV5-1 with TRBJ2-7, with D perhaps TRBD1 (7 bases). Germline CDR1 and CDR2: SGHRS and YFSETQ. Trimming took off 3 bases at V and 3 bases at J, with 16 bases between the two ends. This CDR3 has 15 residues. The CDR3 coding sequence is TGCGCCAGCAGCTCTGGGGGGACAGCTTACTACGAGCAGTACTTC. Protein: CASSSGGTAYYEQYF.

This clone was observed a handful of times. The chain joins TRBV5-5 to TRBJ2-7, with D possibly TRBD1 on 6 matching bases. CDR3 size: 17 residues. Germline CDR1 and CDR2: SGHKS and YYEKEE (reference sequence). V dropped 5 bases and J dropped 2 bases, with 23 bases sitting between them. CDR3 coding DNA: TGTGCCAGCAGTATAACTCCTTGGACAGTTAAAACCTACGAGCAGTACTTC. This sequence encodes CASSITPWTVKTYEQYF.

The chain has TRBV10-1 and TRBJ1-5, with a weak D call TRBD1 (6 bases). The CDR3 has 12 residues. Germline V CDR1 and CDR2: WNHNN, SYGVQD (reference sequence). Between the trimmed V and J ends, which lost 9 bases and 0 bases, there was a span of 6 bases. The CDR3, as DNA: TGCGCCAGGGACAGTAGCAATCAGCCCCAGCATTTT. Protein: CARDSSNQPQHF.

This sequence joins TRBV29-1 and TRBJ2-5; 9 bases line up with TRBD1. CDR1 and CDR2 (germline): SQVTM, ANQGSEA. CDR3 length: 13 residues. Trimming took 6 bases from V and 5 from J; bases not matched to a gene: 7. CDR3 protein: CSVIGTGLETQYF. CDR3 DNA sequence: TGCAGCGTGATCGGGACAGGGCTGGAGACCCAGTACTTC.

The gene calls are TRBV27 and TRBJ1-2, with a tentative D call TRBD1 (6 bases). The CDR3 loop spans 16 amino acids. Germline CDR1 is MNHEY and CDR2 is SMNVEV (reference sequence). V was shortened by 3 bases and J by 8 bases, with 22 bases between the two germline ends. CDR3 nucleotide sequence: TGTGCCAGCAGTTTCAATGCGGTTACAGGGACGAAGGGCTACACCTTC. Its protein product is CASSFNAVTGTKGYTF.

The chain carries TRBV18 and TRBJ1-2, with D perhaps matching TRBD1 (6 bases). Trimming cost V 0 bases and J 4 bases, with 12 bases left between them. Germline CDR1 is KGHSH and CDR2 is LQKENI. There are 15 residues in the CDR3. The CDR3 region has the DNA TGTGCCAGCTCACCACCTGGTCTACAGGGCTATGGCTACACCTTC. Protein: CASSPPGLQGYGYTF.

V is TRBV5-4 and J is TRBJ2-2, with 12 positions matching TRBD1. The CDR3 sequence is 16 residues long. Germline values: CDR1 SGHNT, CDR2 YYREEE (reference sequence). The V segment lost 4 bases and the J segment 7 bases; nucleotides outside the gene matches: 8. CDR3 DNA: TGTGCCAGCAGCCCGCCGGGACAGGGGGCGGTCGGGGAGCTGTTTTTT. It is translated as CASSPPGQGAVGELFF.

In nucleotides, the CDR3 is TGTGCCAGCAGCTTAGGCAGGGTTTTCGATGGCTACACCTTC. Translation gives CASSLGRVFDGYTF. The chain couples TRBV7-8 to TRBJ1-2, with a weak D call TRBD1 (5 bases). Looked up from germline, CDR1 is SGHVS and CDR2 is FQNEAQ. Trimming left V 1 base short and J 6 bases short, with 12 bases between. The length of the CDR3 is 14 residues.

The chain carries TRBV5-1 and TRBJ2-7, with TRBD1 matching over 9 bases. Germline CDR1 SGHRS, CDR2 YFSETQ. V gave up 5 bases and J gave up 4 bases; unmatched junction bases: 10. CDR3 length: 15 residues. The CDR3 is CASRRDRESSYEQYF. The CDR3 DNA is TGCGCCAGCAGACGGGACAGGGAAAGTTCTTACGAGCAGTACTTC.

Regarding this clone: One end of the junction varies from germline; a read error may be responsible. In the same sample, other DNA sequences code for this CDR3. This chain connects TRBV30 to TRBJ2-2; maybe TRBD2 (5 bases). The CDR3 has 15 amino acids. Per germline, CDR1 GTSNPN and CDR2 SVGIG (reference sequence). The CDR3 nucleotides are TGTGCCTGGAGTTCCCTGGAGGAATTCACCGGGGAGCTGTTTTTC. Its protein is CAWSSLEEFTGELFF.

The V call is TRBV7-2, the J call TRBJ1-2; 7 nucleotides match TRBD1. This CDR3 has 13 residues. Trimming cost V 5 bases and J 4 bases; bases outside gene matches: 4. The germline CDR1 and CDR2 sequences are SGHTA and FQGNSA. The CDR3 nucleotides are TGTGCCAGCAGCCGGGACAGAGGCTATGGCTACACCTTC. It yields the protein CASSRDRGYGYTF.